This is a list of T cell receptor beta chains from one sample in a study of cytomegalovirus exposure and HLA in healthy donors. Data came from immunoSEQ multiplex PCR; TCRdb stores just in-frame clones and leaves some out. The data show about 120,000 clones, with about 80% seen just once and roughly 3% held by the top ten. Sequenced sample: PBMCs. These receptors came from a female donor in good health and CMV-seronegative. Each CDR3 is given with its conserved first and last residue. The order of the fields is J gene, V gene, D gene, clone size, CDR3 DNA, CDR3 protein. D genes are given only for firm matches. The size entry is marked missing in some rows and otherwise reads once, few, many or a size class.

j_gene: TRBJ1-2
v_gene: TRBV7-2
d_gene: -
abundance: -
CDR3nt: TGTGCCACCCACAGGGCGAACTCCTATGGCTACACCTTC
CDR3aa: CATHRANSYGYTF

j_gene: TRBJ1-5
v_gene: TRBV10-1
d_gene: -
abundance: once
CDR3nt: TGCGCCAGTACGGAGGCGACCCGACTTAGCAATCAGCCCCAGCATTTT
CDR3aa: CASTEATRLSNQPQHF

j_gene: TRBJ2-2
v_gene: TRBV2
d_gene: TRBD1
abundance: -
CDR3nt: TGTGCCAGCAGGGGACAGGCGAACACCGGGGAGCTGTTTTTT
CDR3aa: CASRGQANTGELFF

j_gene: TRBJ2-1
v_gene: TRBV9
d_gene: TRBD1
abundance: -
CDR3nt: TGTGCCAGCAGCGTAGAGCAGGGGGTTAACAATGAGCAGTTCTTC
CDR3aa: CASSVEQGVNNEQFF

j_gene: TRBJ2-3
v_gene: TRBV7-8
d_gene: -
abundance: -
CDR3nt: TGTGCCAGCAGCTGGGCGGGGAGCACAGATACGCAGTATTTT
CDR3aa: CASSWAGSTDTQYF

j_gene: TRBJ2-3
v_gene: TRBV30
d_gene: -
abundance: -
CDR3nt: TGTGCCTGGAACAATCACAAGGGGGAGATGGAATTT
CDR3aa: CAWNNHKGEMEF

j_gene: TRBJ1-2
v_gene: TRBV5-1
d_gene: -
abundance: -
CDR3nt: TGCGCCAGCAGCCCGTCGGCAGGAAAAGCTAACTATGGCTACACCTTC
CDR3aa: CASSPSAGKANYGYTF

j_gene: TRBJ2-1
v_gene: TRBV19
d_gene: -
abundance: -
CDR3nt: TGTGCCAGTAGCTTAAAAACAGGGCCTCAGTTCTACAATGAGCAGTTCTTC
CDR3aa: CASSLKTGPQFYNEQFF

j_gene: TRBJ1-1
v_gene: TRBV5-1
d_gene: -
abundance: -
CDR3nt: TGCGCCAGCAGCTTGGGGAGAGTCACTGAAGCTTTCTTT
CDR3aa: CASSLGRVTEAFF

j_gene: TRBJ2-3
v_gene: TRBV6-5
d_gene: TRBD2
abundance: -
CDR3nt: TGTGCCAGCAGTCTGGGACTACGCACAGATACGCAGTATTTT
CDR3aa: CASSLGLRTDTQYF

j_gene: TRBJ2-1
v_gene: TRBV2
d_gene: TRBD1
abundance: -
CDR3nt: TGTGCCAGCAGGGGACAGGGGGCCTACAATGAGCAGTTCTTC
CDR3aa: CASRGQGAYNEQFF

j_gene: TRBJ2-2
v_gene: TRBV7-9
d_gene: TRBD1
abundance: -
CDR3nt: TGTGCCAGCAGCTCCCGGGACAGGGAACTCACCGGGGAGCTGTTTTTT
CDR3aa: CASSSRDRELTGELFF

j_gene: TRBJ2-5
v_gene: TRBV13
d_gene: -
abundance: -
CDR3nt: TGTGCCAGCAGCGACACTAGCAATGAGACCCAGTACTTC
CDR3aa: CASSDTSNETQYF

j_gene: TRBJ2-7
v_gene: TRBV7-2
d_gene: TRBD1
abundance: -
CDR3nt: TGTGCCAGCAGATCTGAGGGACAGGGCTCCTACGAGCAGTACTTC
CDR3aa: CASRSEGQGSYEQYF

j_gene: TRBJ1-1
v_gene: TRBV27
d_gene: TRBD1
abundance: -
CDR3nt: TGTGCCAGCAGTCAGTACAGGGGGCGCGAAGCTTTCTTT
CDR3aa: CASSQYRGREAFF

j_gene: TRBJ1-1
v_gene: TRBV6-6
d_gene: -
abundance: -
CDR3nt: TGTGCCAGCAGTTATACCCAGGAGAACACTGAAGCTTTCTTT
CDR3aa: CASSYTQENTEAFF

j_gene: TRBJ1-4
v_gene: TRBV6-1
d_gene: TRBD1
abundance: -
CDR3nt: TGTGCCAGCAGTCCCCGGACAGGTTTCGAAAAACTGTTTTTT
CDR3aa: CASSPRTGFEKLFF

j_gene: TRBJ1-6
v_gene: TRBV14
d_gene: -
abundance: -
CDR3nt: TGTGCCAGCAGCCAAGGGGGCCGCGGAGCATATAATTCACCCCTCCACTTT
CDR3aa: CASSQGGRGAYNSPLHF

j_gene: TRBJ1-3
v_gene: TRBV6-5
d_gene: -
abundance: -
CDR3nt: TGTGCCAGTCGAAACTCGATAAGCTCTGGAAACACCATATATTTT
CDR3aa: CASRNSISSGNTIYF

j_gene: TRBJ1-5
v_gene: TRBV7-9
d_gene: -
abundance: -
CDR3nt: TGTTCCAGCAGCTTAAGCGATCAGCCCCAGCATTTT
CDR3aa: CSSSLSDQPQHF

j_gene: TRBJ2-5
v_gene: TRBV6-6
d_gene: -
abundance: -
CDR3nt: TGTGCCAGCAGTTTGGCACTTACGGGGGAGACCCAGTACTTC
CDR3aa: CASSLALTGETQYF

j_gene: TRBJ2-1
v_gene: TRBV4-1
d_gene: -
abundance: -
CDR3nt: TGCGCCAGCAGCCAAGTAGACTTGATCTCCTACAATGAGCAGTTCTTC
CDR3aa: CASSQVDLISYNEQFF

j_gene: TRBJ2-1
v_gene: TRBV7-6
d_gene: TRBD2
abundance: once
CDR3nt: TGTGCCTCCGGGACTAGCGGGGGGCAGAGCTCCTACAATGAGCAGTTCTTC
CDR3aa: CASGTSGGQSSYNEQFF

j_gene: TRBJ2-2
v_gene: TRBV5-1
d_gene: TRBD2
abundance: -
CDR3nt: TGCGCCAGCAGCTCCGTACTAGCGGGGGGGGAGCTGTTTTTT
CDR3aa: CASSSVLAGGELFF

j_gene: TRBJ2-1
v_gene: TRBV7-6
d_gene: TRBD2
abundance: -
CDR3nt: TGTGCCAGCAGCAGCTACTCGGGACTAGCGGGGGGTAACTACAATGAGCAGTTCTTC
CDR3aa: CASSSYSGLAGGNYNEQFF

j_gene: TRBJ2-5
v_gene: TRBV6-6
d_gene: TRBD2
abundance: -
CDR3nt: TGTGCCAGCAGTGTAGAACTAGCGGGGGTCCAAGAGACCCAGTACTTC
CDR3aa: CASSVELAGVQETQYF

j_gene: TRBJ1-6
v_gene: TRBV7-2
d_gene: -
abundance: -
CDR3nt: TGTGCCAGCAGCCGGACGGGGAATTCACCCCTCCACTTT
CDR3aa: CASSRTGNSPLHF

j_gene: TRBJ1-5
v_gene: TRBV7-9
d_gene: TRBD1
abundance: once
CDR3nt: TGTTCCAGCAGGACAGGTAATCAGCCCCAGCATTTT
CDR3aa: CSSRTGNQPQHF

j_gene: TRBJ2-3
v_gene: TRBV30
d_gene: TRBD1
abundance: once
CDR3nt: TGTGCCTGGGGGACAGGGATTGGCACAGATACGCAGTATTTT
CDR3aa: CAWGTGIGTDTQYF

j_gene: TRBJ2-5
v_gene: TRBV5-1
d_gene: -
abundance: -
CDR3nt: TGCGCCAGCAGCTTTCAGGTGGGGGCCGGGGAGACCCAGTACTTC
CDR3aa: CASSFQVGAGETQYF

j_gene: TRBJ2-1
v_gene: TRBV4-3
d_gene: -
abundance: -
CDR3nt: TGCGCCAGCAGCCAAGATGGCGGGGCTCCATACAATGAGCAGTTCTTC
CDR3aa: CASSQDGGAPYNEQFF

j_gene: TRBJ2-5
v_gene: TRBV6-5
d_gene: -
abundance: -
CDR3nt: TGTGCCAGCAGTTACTCGAGAGGGGGTTTCCAAGAGACCCAGTACTTC
CDR3aa: CASSYSRGGFQETQYF

j_gene: TRBJ1-6
v_gene: TRBV5-4
d_gene: -
abundance: -
CDR3nt: TGTGCCAGCAGCTCCCGACAGACAAGGGCTTATAATTCACCCCTCCACTTT
CDR3aa: CASSSRQTRAYNSPLHF

j_gene: TRBJ1-4
v_gene: TRBV4-3
d_gene: TRBD1
abundance: once
CDR3nt: TGCGCCAGCAGCCAAGGGGAGGACAGGGGGTTAGAAAAACTGTTTTTT
CDR3aa: CASSQGEDRGLEKLFF

j_gene: TRBJ2-1
v_gene: TRBV7-9
d_gene: TRBD1
abundance: -
CDR3nt: TGTGCCAGCAGCCGGGACAGAAATGAGCAGTTCTTC
CDR3aa: CASSRDRNEQFF

j_gene: TRBJ1-2
v_gene: TRBV10-3
d_gene: TRBD1
abundance: -
CDR3nt: TGTGCCATCAGTGAGTCCTACGAGGGGGCAGGCTACACCTTC
CDR3aa: CAISESYEGAGYTF

j_gene: TRBJ1-6
v_gene: TRBV19
d_gene: TRBD1
abundance: -
CDR3nt: TGTGCCAGTAGTGTGGACAGGGGGCTGAACGGTTCACCCCTCCACTTT
CDR3aa: CASSVDRGLNGSPLHF